This TCR beta chain was recovered during a study of Ad26.COV2.S vaccination and SARS-CoV-2 variants. Using immunoSEQ multiplex PCR, the repertoire was profiled, and TCRdb retains in-frame clones only, with some absent. The sample lists some 520,000 clones, roughly 85% seen once, with 10% to 15% in the top ten. This sample's treatment: approximately 18 received Ad26.COV2.S at low or high dose, single or two shots; 5 received placebo; per-sample allocation not given. The samples were gathered on day 63 after the first injection of vaccine or placebo. Germline CDR1 is SEHNR and CDR2 is FQNEAQ (reference sequence). This CDR3 comprises 17 residues. Unmatched junction bases numbered 6, after V lost 2 bases and J lost 0 bases.

Sequencing used peripheral blood, obtained in a trial of Ad26.COV2.S vaccine versus placebo. V usage is TRBV7-9 and J usage is TRBJ2-2; 7 bases match TRBD2. The sequence came from a person between 18 and 60 years old who received the Ad26.COV2.S COVID-19 vaccine or a placebo. The CDR3 DNA reads TGTGCCAGCAGCTTAATCGGGGCGGGAGCGAACACCGGGGAGCTGTTTTTT. It codes for CASSLIGAGANTGELFF.